Below are 19 T cell receptor beta chains sequenced from a single sample in a study of T cells in Graves' hyperthyroidism and ophthalmopathy (dated 2019 in TCRdb). The library was made by multiplex PCR. Reads for this sample came from an Illumina HiSeq 2000. The TCR beta CDR3 regions were amplified from the RNA transcripts. A first-round RT-PCR of the TCR CDR3 used the HTBI primer set with the Qiagen OneStep RT-PCR kit. TCRdb's own reprocessing of the public reads used fastp at Q25 and MiXCR and kept productive beta chains. Entries are consolidated by CDR3 protein sequence, retaining the most common genes and DNA. The sample has 400,000 or so distinct CDR3 sequences on record, roughly 15% of them singletons. The ten biggest clones cover around 20% of the sample. The sequencing input was blood. The receptors derive from a woman aged 25 to 39 with Graves' ophthalmopathy.

As concerns this clonotype: Being one base from a much bigger clone, this may be a read error. The V and J genes are TRBV20-1 and TRBJ2-7; tentatively, D is TRBD1 (5 bases). Germline V gene lookup returns CDR1 DFQATT and CDR2 SNEGSKA (reference sequence). Trimming removed 6 bases from V and 7 bases from J, with 19 bases in between. The CDR3 sequence is 13 residues long. CDR3 coding DNA: TGCAGTGCCTATCGTGCAGGGTACAGTGAGCAGTACTTC. This translates into CSAYRAGYSEQYF.

This clonotype was picked up many times. The chain carries TRBV7-9 and TRBJ2-1; D not resolved. Germline V gives CDR1 SEHNR, CDR2 FQNEAQ (reference sequence). The CDR3 loop spans 16 amino acids. V lost 1 base and J lost 0, with 10 bases in between. CDR3 sequence reads: CASSLDGPLSYNEQFF. CDR3 DNA: TGTGCCAGCAGCTTAGACGGCCCACTCTCCTACAATGAGCAGTTCTTC.

This clonotype was observed at least ten times. The V call is TRBV20-1, the J call TRBJ1-4, with D perhaps TRBD1 (6 bases). The CDR3 has 11 amino acids. V shed 5 bases and J shed 8 bases, with 9 bases lying between them. Germline CDR1 and CDR2: DFQATT and SNEGSKA (reference sequence). The CDR3 region has the DNA TGCAGTGCTGGGAGGGGGGAAAAACTGTTTTTT. The encoded protein is CSAGRGEKLFF.

This clonotype was counted at least ten times. The chain employs TRBV5-1 and TRBJ1-6; D is unclear. This CDR3 is 15 amino acids long. Trimming pared 2 bases from V and 6 bases from J, leaving 12 bases between. Germline V lookup: CDR1 SGHRS, CDR2 YFSETQ. The CDR3 protein is CASSFGVGGNSPLHF. DNA of the CDR3: TGCGCCAGCAGCTTCGGGGTAGGTGGTAATTCACCCCTCCACTTT.

This clonotype occurred many times. V usage is TRBV27 and J usage is TRBJ2-1; D unresolved. The CDR3 length is 12 residues. The V and J ends lost 6 bases and 7 bases respectively, with 10 bases between them. Germline V gene sequence: CDR1 MNHEY, CDR2 SMNVEV (reference sequence). The CDR3 reads CASSPSWNEQFF. The DNA of the CDR3 is TGTGCCAGCAGCCCTAGTTGGAATGAGCAGTTCTTC.

The table lists this clonotype with many counts. The chain employs TRBV3-1 and TRBJ1-3; D not resolved. Trimming shortened V by 1 base and J by 0 bases, and 10 bases separated the two germline ends. This CDR3 is built from 16 residues. Germline V gene data show CDR1 as LGHDT and CDR2 as YNNKEL (reference sequence). The CDR3 region has the DNA TGTGCCAGCAGCCAAGGACGGTTGCGCTCTGGAAACACCATATATTTT. Translated, it gives CASSQGRLRSGNTIYF. The full variable domain, completed using reference TRBV3-1 and TRBJ1-3, is DTAVSQTPKYLVTQMGNDKSIKCEQNLGHDTMYWYKQDSKKFLKIMFSYNNKELIINETVPNRFSPKSPDKAHLNLHINSLELGDSAVYFCASSQGRLRSGNTIYFGEGSWLTVV.

This clonotype was detected ten times or more. V gene TRBV7-9 combines with J gene TRBJ2-5; TRBD1 matches 7 bases. Looked up from germline, CDR1 is SEHNR and CDR2 is FQNEAQ (reference sequence). V lost 2 bases and J lost 5; bases outside the gene matches: 11. The CDR3 contains 16 residues. The CDR3 protein is CASSLREGAMTETQYF. The CDR3 nucleotides read TGTGCCAGCAGCTTACGAGAGGGGGCGATGACGGAGACCCAGTACTTC.

This clonotype was detected ten times or more. The genes are TRBV11-1 and TRBJ2-7, with D perhaps matching TRBD1 (6 bases). The V gene lost 0 bases and the J gene lost 2 bases, with 11 bases spanning the gap. The CDR3 loop spans 15 amino acids. The germline gives CDR1 SGHAT, CDR2 FQDESV (reference sequence). CDR3 nucleotides: TGTGCCAGCAGCTTAGCAGACAGGCTCACCTACGAGCAGTACTTC. Protein sequence: CASSLADRLTYEQYF.

This clonotype was counted at least ten times. For the CDR3, the DNA is TGCAGTGCCTGGGCGGCCTACGAGCAGTACTTC. Translated, it gives CSAWAAYEQYF. J is TRBJ2-7 and V is TRBV20-1; D uncertain. The CDR3 has 11 residues. Trimming removed 6 bases at V and 2 bases at J, with 8 bases between. Germline CDR1 reads DFQATT; CDR2 reads SNEGSKA (reference sequence).

The chain combines TRBV12-3 or TRBV12-4 with TRBJ1-2; a weak D match, TRBD1 (6 bases). Deletions cut 3 bases from V and 7 bases from J, with 18 bases between. The CDR3 length is 15 residues. The CDR3 coding sequence is TGTGCCAGCAGTTTCGGGGGGGCGGAAGGCTCTGGCTACACCTTC. Its translation: CASSFGGAEGSGYTF.

This clonotype was observed many times. The chain carries TRBV4-1 and TRBJ1-1, with D hard to call. The CDR3 is 14 residues long. The V gene lost 4 bases and the J gene lost 10 bases, with 19 bases spanning the gap. Germline CDR1 is MGHRA and CDR2 is YSYEKL. The CDR3 loop is CASSLLDKPFGAFF. The CDR3 coding sequence is TGCGCCAGCAGCCTTCTTGATAAACCATTCGGAGCTTTCTTT.

This clonotype appeared many times. The chain employs TRBV2 and TRBJ2-3; D assignment may be TRBD1 or TRBD2 (6 bases each). The CDR3 has 16 amino acids. Germline V lookup: CDR1 SNHLY, CDR2 FYNNEI. V gave up 2 bases and J gave up 1 base, with 13 bases separating them. The chain's CDR3 is CASSEPEEGGTDTQYF. CDR3 DNA: TGTGCCAGCAGTGAACCCGAGGAGGGGGGCACAGATACGCAGTATTTT. The full variable domain, rest sourced from reference TRBV2 and TRBJ2-3, is EPEVTQTPSHQVTQMGQEVILRCVPISNHLYFYWYRQILGQKVEFLVSFYNNEISEKSEIFDDQFSVERPDGSNFTLKIRSTKLEDSAMYFCASSEPEEGGTDTQYFGPGTRLTVL.

This clonotype has a handful of counts. The gene calls are TRBV5-1 and TRBJ2-2; TRBD2 matches 8 bases. Germline CDR1 is SGHRS and CDR2 is YFSETQ. The CDR3 loop spans 16 amino acids. Germline trimming cut 2 bases from V and 3 bases from J; bases unmatched to any gene: 6. The CDR3 DNA sequence: TGCGCCAGCAGCTTTGGACTAGCCAGTCACACCGGGGAGCTGTTTTTT. Translated, it gives CASSFGLASHTGELFF.

Only a few counts were recorded for this clonotype. The chain couples TRBV6-1 to TRBJ1-5; 12 bases are shared with TRBD1. Losses at the gene ends were 4 bases for V and 6 bases for J; bases not matched to a gene: 7. CDR3 length: 16 residues. Germline CDR1 MNHNS, CDR2 SASEGT. The CDR3 region is CASSVPGTGGTQPQHF. The CDR3 DNA sequence: TGTGCCAGCAGTGTTCCCGGGACAGGGGGCACTCAGCCCCAGCATTTT.

The table lists this clonotype with many counts. The rearrangement joins TRBV25-1 to TRBJ2-7; 8 bases align to TRBD1. Per germline, CDR1 MGHDK and CDR2 SYGVNS. Trimming cost V 5 bases and J 3 bases; bases outside gene matches: 12. This CDR3 comprises 16 residues. The DNA of the CDR3 is TGTGCCAGCAGTACCCAACCCAGGGGGCTAGACTACGAGCAGTACTTC. It encodes CASSTQPRGLDYEQYF.

The sample holds many counts of this clonotype. CDR3 coding DNA: TGTGCCAGCAGCTTGTTCGGGAGGAACACTGAAGCTTTCTTT. Protein: CASSLFGRNTEAFF. V gene TRBV5-6 combines with J gene TRBJ1-1; D is unclear. V gave up 1 base and J gave up 1 base, with 8 bases separating them. This CDR3 comprises 14 residues. CDR1 is SGHDT and CDR2 is YYEEEE in the germline V gene. Using reference TRBV5-6 and TRBJ1-1 for the parts outside the CDR3, the full variable domain is DAGVTQSPTHLIKTRGQQVTLRCSPKSGHDTVSWYQQALGQGPQFIFQYYEEEERQRGNFPDRFSGHQFPNYSSELNVNALLLGDSALYLCASSLFGRNTEAFFGQGTRLTVV.

This clonotype was seen only a few times. This chain uses TRBV20-1 with TRBJ2-3; 7 positions agree with TRBD1. V trimming: 8 bases; J trimming: 0 bases; junction bases outside the gene matches: 2. The CDR3 spans 12 residues. Germline loops: CDR1 DFQATT, CDR2 SNEGSKA (reference sequence). The CDR3 is CSTGQSTDTQYF. CDR3 nucleotides: TGCAGTACGGGACAGAGCACAGATACGCAGTATTTT.

Points on this clonotype: The conserved final phenylalanine or tryptophan is absent from the CDR3, which likely points to a read error. The chain recombines TRBV28 with TRBJ2-5; possible D gene TRBD2, 6 bases. In germline, CDR1 is MDHEN, CDR2 SYDVKM. This CDR3 region has 14 residues. Trimming took off 7 bases at V and 5 bases at J, with 17 bases between the two ends. CDR3 bases: TGTGCCAGCAAGAGGTGGAGGGAGCAGGAGACCCAGTACCTC. It encodes CASKRWREQETQYL.

This clonotype was counted many times. The chain joins TRBV12-3 or TRBV12-4 to TRBJ1-1, with no clear D. Trimming shortened V by 1 base and J by 1 base, and 13 bases separated the two germline ends. This CDR3 is 16 amino acids long. DNA of the CDR3: TGTGCCAGCAGTTTAGAGCCCCCCAGGCGGAACACTGAAGCTTTCTTT. It encodes CASSLEPPRRNTEAFF.